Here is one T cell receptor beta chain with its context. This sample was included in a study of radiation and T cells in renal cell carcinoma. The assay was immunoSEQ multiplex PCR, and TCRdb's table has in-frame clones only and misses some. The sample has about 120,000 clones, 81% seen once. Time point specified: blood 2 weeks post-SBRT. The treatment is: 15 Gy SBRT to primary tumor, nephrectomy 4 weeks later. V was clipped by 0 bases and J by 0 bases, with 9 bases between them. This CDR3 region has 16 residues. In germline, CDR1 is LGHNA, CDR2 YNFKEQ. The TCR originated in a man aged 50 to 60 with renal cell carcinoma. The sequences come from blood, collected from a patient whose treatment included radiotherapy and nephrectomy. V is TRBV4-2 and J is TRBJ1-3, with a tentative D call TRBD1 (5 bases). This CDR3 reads CASSQDRGSSGNTIYF. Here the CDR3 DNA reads TGTGCCAGCAGCCAAGATCGGGGCAGCTCTGGAAACACCATATATTTT.